The sequence of this T cell receptor beta chain was determined in a study of T cell responses to AZD1222 COVID-19 vaccine. This clone came up once. The CDR3 spans 14 residues. V lost 4 bases and J lost 13; bases outside the gene matches: 10. Looked up from germline, CDR1 is LNHDA and CDR2 is SQIVND (reference sequence). The method was immunoSEQ multiplex PCR; TCRdb's version includes in-frame clones alone and lacks a portion of them. Altogether approximately 79,000 clones are present, about 80% being singletons, with the ten largest covering under 1.5%. The rearrangement uses TRBV19 and TRBJ1-6, with 7 nucleotides matching TRBD1. The receptor was derived from an adult who received the AZD1222 COVID-19 vaccine. Sequencing was performed on peripheral blood, taken 28 days after the second AZD1222 dose. The DNA of the CDR3 is TGTGCCAGTAGTACCGACAGGGATTTTCGCCCCCTCCACTTT. Protein: CASSTDRDFRPLHF.